The next 20 T cell receptor beta chains were all read from a single sample in a study of shared clonotypes between healthy human individuals. TCRdb keeps only in-frame clones here, not all; method: immunoSEQ multiplex PCR. Among approximately 470,000 clones listed, 81% were seen once. Sequenced sample: PBMCs. These receptors were obtained from a woman in her thirties or forties in good health. Some clones in this sample may be carry-over from other donors' samples.

This clone was seen a few times. A clone one base away is much larger, so this may be a read error. This same CDR3 is encoded by further DNA sequences in the sample. The V gene is TRBV5-1, the J gene TRBJ2-5; 13 nucleotides align to TRBD2. The germline V gene has CDR1 SGHRS and CDR2 YFSETQ. There are 17 residues in the CDR3. V trimming: 4 bases; J trimming: 5 bases; junction bases outside the gene matches: 11. CDR3 sequence reads: CASSPGLAGFWGETQYF. The CDR3 DNA is TGCGCCAGCAGCCCGGGACTAGCGGGATTCTGGGGGGAGACCCAGTACTTC.

This chain connects TRBV25-1 to TRBJ1-5, with a tentative D call TRBD1 (6 bases). V was pared by 1 base and J by 2 bases, with 6 bases between. Germline-derived CDR1 and CDR2 are MGHDK and SYGVNS. The CDR3 spans 14 residues. CDR3 loop: CASSESGGNQPQHF. CDR3 nucleotide sequence: TGTGCCAGCAGTGAATCAGGGGGCAATCAGCCCCAGCATTTT. The entire variable domain, with the rest obtained from reference TRBV25-1 and TRBJ1-5, is as follows: EADIYQTPRYLVIGTGKKITLECSQTMGHDKMYWYQQDPGMELHLIHYSYGVNSTEKGDLSSESTVSRIRTEHFPLTLESARPSHTSQYLCASSESGGNQPQHFGDGTRLSIL.

This sequence joins TRBV4-1 and TRBJ2-5; 8 nucleotides align to TRBD2. Germline CDR1 reads MGHRA; CDR2 reads YSYEKL. With 0 bases clipped from V and 7 bases from J, the junction kept 10 bases outside the gene matches. This CDR3 is built from 16 residues. The CDR3, as DNA: TGCGCCAGCAGCCAAGATGGTAGCGGGAACGGTCGGACCCAGTACTTC. Protein product: CASSQDGSGNGRTQYF.

The chain couples TRBV5-6 to TRBJ1-1; D possibly corresponds to TRBD1 (5 bases). The germline gives CDR1 SGHDT, CDR2 YYEEEE. Trimming took off 4 bases at V and 7 bases at J, with 14 bases between the two ends. The CDR3 covers 13 residues. The CDR3 region has the DNA TGTGCCAGCAGCGAACTGACAGAAGTTGAAGCTTTCTTT. This encodes CASSELTEVEAFF.

The gene calls are TRBV30 and TRBJ1-5, with D possibly TRBD1 on 5 matching bases. The CDR3 length is 15 residues. Trimming shortened V by 1 base and J by 6 bases, and 16 bases separated the two germline ends. Germline V CDR1 and CDR2: GTSNPN, SVGIG (reference sequence). The DNA of the CDR3 is TGTGCCTGGAGTGGCGGGGCTGGGTTTGGTCAGCCCCAGCATTTT. Protein: CAWSGGAGFGQPQHF.

V usage is TRBV30 and J usage is TRBJ1-1; TRBD1 is a possible D gene (6 bases). The V end was cut by 3 bases, the J end by 1 base, with 9 bases between. CDR1 and CDR2 from the germline V gene are GTSNPN and SVGIG (reference sequence). The CDR3 spans 13 residues. This CDR3 reads CAWSLGQNTEAFF. CDR3 sequence (DNA): TGTGCCTGGAGCCTGGGACAGAACACTGAAGCTTTCTTT.

This chain connects TRBV18 to TRBJ1-1; 8 bases line up with TRBD1. The CDR3 runs to 15 residues. After removal of 5 bases from V and 4 bases from J, the junction contained 9 bases not matched to a gene. Germline V gives CDR1 KGHSH, CDR2 LQKENI. The CDR3 DNA is TGTGCCAGCTCAGAACTGGGACAGGAGTCCACTGAAGCTTTCTTT. Protein sequence: CASSELGQESTEAFF.

As regards this clone: This may stem from a read error, because a much larger clone lies one nucleotide away. V is TRBV5-8 and J is TRBJ2-5; the match to TRBD1 covers 7 bases. Germline V gene data show CDR1 as SGHTS and CDR2 as YDEGEE. There are 16 residues in the CDR3. In nucleotides, the CDR3 is TGTGCCAGCAGCCTCCTAAGGGGGCGGCTTCAAGAGATCCAGTACTTC. This encodes CASSLLRGRLQEIQYF.

With respect to this clone: A far larger clone is a single base away, which makes a read error likely. Within the sample, other DNA sequences also encode this same CDR3. This sequence joins TRBV4-2 and TRBJ1-2; possible D gene TRBD1, 6 bases. Germline loops: CDR1 LGHNA, CDR2 YNFKEQ. The CDR3 length is 18 residues. CDR3 DNA: TGTGCTAGCAGCCAAGTTGTAGGCTTGTGGGGGCAGGGGAATGGCTACACCTTC. Translation: CASSQVVGLWGQGNGYTF.

With respect to this clone: Only one base separates this from a far larger clonotype, so it likely reflects a read error. The chain couples TRBV7-7 to TRBJ2-7; TRBD1 matches 10 bases. Germline V lookup: CDR1 SSHAT, CDR2 FNYEAQ (reference sequence). V shed 1 base and J 2 bases; nucleotides not matched to a gene: 2. CDR3 length equals 15 residues. The CDR3 bases are TGTGCCAGCAGCTTAGGACAGGGGGCGACCTACGAGCAGTACTTC. Protein: CASSLGQGATYEQYF.

This chain uses TRBV27 with TRBJ2-7; the match to TRBD1 covers 9 bases. The CDR3 covers 15 residues. Trimming took 5 bases from V and 1 from J; bases not matched to a gene: 6. CDR1 and CDR2 from the germline V gene are MNHEY and SMNVEV (reference sequence). The CDR3 region has the DNA TGTGCCAGCAGTACAGGGACAGGGAGGTCCTACGAGCAGTACTTC. This translates into CASSTGTGRSYEQYF.

The chain combines TRBV30 with TRBJ1-2; D gene unclear. CDR1 and CDR2 from the germline V gene are GTSNPN and SVGIG (reference sequence). This CDR3 is built from 12 residues. Trimming took 8 bases from V and 3 from J, leaving 13 bases between them. The CDR3 region is CARFAPDYGYTF. In DNA form, the CDR3 reads TGTGCCCGATTTGCCCCGGACTATGGCTACACCTTC.

This chain links TRBV5-4 with TRBJ1-2, with TRBD1 matching 9 bases. The V gene's germline CDR1 is SGHNT and CDR2 YYREEE (reference sequence). Losses at the gene ends were 2 bases for V and 8 bases for J; bases not matched to a gene: 10. The CDR3 runs 15 residues. CDR3 sequence reads: CASSLNIGTGSGYTF. The CDR3, as DNA: TGTGCCAGCAGCTTAAATATTGGGACAGGGAGCGGCTACACCTTC. Variable domain in full (rest from reference TRBV5-4 and TRBJ1-2): ETGVTQSPTHLIKTRGQQVTLRCSSQSGHNTVSWYQQALGQGPQFIFQYYREEENGRGNFPPRFSGLQFPNYSSELNVNALELDDSALYLCASSLNIGTGSGYTFGSGTRLTVV.

V and J are TRBV4-1 and TRBJ2-1; 9 bases are shared with TRBD1. Trimming took 1 base from V and 9 from J; bases not matched to a gene: 4. CDR3 size: 14 residues. Germline CDR1 MGHRA, CDR2 YSYEKL. The DNA of the CDR3 is TGCGCCAGCAGCCAAGGGGACAGGGCTAGTGAGCAGTTCTTC. Its protein is CASSQGDRASEQFF.

The chain uses TRBV5-4 and TRBJ2-2; 12 bases agree with TRBD2. The CDR3 loop spans 17 amino acids. The V gene end was trimmed by 0 bases and the J gene end by 5 bases; junction bases not matched to a gene: 5. Germline CDR1 is SGHNT and CDR2 is YYREEE (reference sequence). CDR3 loop: CASSLGLAGVGTGELFF. CDR3 bases: TGTGCCAGCAGCTTGGGACTAGCGGGAGTGGGAACCGGGGAGCTGTTTTTT. Full variable domain (outside the CDR3, taken from reference TRBV5-4 and TRBJ2-2): ETGVTQSPTHLIKTRGQQVTLRCSSQSGHNTVSWYQQALGQGPQFIFQYYREEENGRGNFPPRFSGLQFPNYSSELNVNALELDDSALYLCASSLGLAGVGTGELFFGEGSRLTVL.

The rearrangement uses TRBV28 and TRBJ2-7; no reliable D call. Deletions cut 4 bases from V and 2 bases from J, with 15 bases between. The CDR3 consists of 15 residues. CDR1 and CDR2 from the germline V gene are MDHEN and SYDVKM. CDR3 in amino acids: CASSSPSVSAYEQYF. Here the CDR3 DNA reads TGTGCCAGCAGTTCCCCGTCCGTCTCAGCCTACGAGCAGTACTTC.

This clone occurred a few times. A far bigger clonotype differs at one base, so this is likely a read error. The gene calls are TRBV11-2 and TRBJ1-2; D gene ambiguous. Germline V gene data show CDR1 as SGHAT and CDR2 as FQNNGV. The CDR3 has 11 residues. Written as DNA, the CDR3 is TGTGTCAGCAGCTCCCTCTATGGCTACACCTTC. This sequence encodes CVSSSLYGYTF.

The chain carries TRBV5-1 and TRBJ2-1; D might be TRBD2 (6 bases). Germline V gene lookup returns CDR1 SGHRS and CDR2 YFSETQ. The CDR3 covers 13 residues. The V gene lost 2 bases and the J gene lost 7 bases, with 10 bases spanning the gap. The CDR3 here is CASSLWGRNEQFF. The CDR3, as DNA: TGCGCCAGCAGCTTATGGGGGAGGAATGAGCAGTTCTTC.

This clone was seen once. Only one base separates this from a far larger clonotype, so it likely reflects a read error. The chain is built from TRBV19 and TRBJ2-1; 10 bases line up with TRBD2. The CDR3 totals 15 residues. The germline V gene has CDR1 LNHDA and CDR2 SQIVND (reference sequence). CDR3 coding DNA: TGTGCCAGTAGCCCAAGGCTAGCGGGAGTCCATGAGCGGTTCTTC. The encoded protein is CASSPRLAGVHERFF.

V usage is TRBV19 and J usage is TRBJ1-2; D gene uncertain. Trimming removed 3 bases at V and 3 bases at J, with 8 bases between. Germline-derived CDR1 and CDR2 are LNHDA and SQIVND (reference sequence). The CDR3 is 13 amino acids. The CDR3 bases are TGTGCCAGTAGTATGGTCCGGGACTATGGCTACACCTTC. It codes for CASSMVRDYGYTF.